Below are 21 T cell receptor beta chains sequenced from a single sample in a study of immune evolution from preneoplasia to lung adenocarcinoma. TCRdb keeps only in-frame clones here, not all; method: immunoSEQ multiplex PCR. The profile shows 39,000 or so clones, around 80% of them singletons. Sequences were obtained from FFPE invasive lung adenocarcinoma tissue. These receptors were taken from a person aged 55 to 75 with lung adenocarcinoma.

This sequence joins TRBV19 and TRBJ2-2; D not resolved. This CDR3 has 14 amino acids. The germline V and J ends were trimmed by 5 bases and 1 base, with 8 bases remaining between them. Germline V CDR1 and CDR2: LNHDA, SQIVND (reference sequence). CDR3 sequence (DNA): TGTGCCAGTAGTCCTGGGCGGAACACCGGGGAGCTGTTTTTT. Its translation is CASSPGRNTGELFF.

This chain joins TRBV5-4 and TRBJ2-7; D perhaps matches TRBD2 (6 bases). The CDR3 spans 15 residues. Germline lookup yields CDR1 SGHNT and CDR2 YYREEE (reference sequence). Between the trimmed V and J ends, which lost 5 bases and 3 bases, there was a span of 18 bases. The CDR3 DNA reads as TGTGCCAGCAGTCTGGGCGGGACTGTCGGCTACGAGCAGTACTTC. Translating gives CASSLGGTVGYEQYF.

The chain links TRBV5-1 to TRBJ2-3; 9 bases match TRBD1. CDR3 length: 17 amino acids. CDR1 SGHRS and CDR2 YFSETQ come from the germline V gene. The V gene end was trimmed by 0 bases and the J gene end by 0 bases; junction bases not matched to a gene: 5. As DNA, the CDR3 is TGCGCCAGCAGCTTGGCCGGGACAGGGTCTAGCACAGATACGCAGTATTTT. This translates into CASSLAGTGSSTDTQYF.

The chain links TRBV29-1 to TRBJ1-3; maybe TRBD1 (5 bases). The germline gives CDR1 SQVTM, CDR2 ANQGSEA. V was shortened by 8 bases and J by 3 bases, with 8 bases between the two germline ends. CDR3 length equals 11 residues. CDR3 DNA sequence: TGCAGCTGGACACATGGAAACACCATATATTTT. This gives the protein CSWTHGNTIYF.

This clone has only one observation. This rearrangement joins TRBV7-2 to TRBJ2-7, with D uncertain. This CDR3 has 14 amino acids. Germline CDR1 and CDR2: SGHTA and FQGNSA. V was shortened by 7 bases and J by 2 bases, with 15 bases between the two germline ends. Here the CDR3 DNA reads TGTGCCAGCAAGCCTCTGTTGGGAACCTACGAGCAGTACTTC. As protein: CASKPLLGTYEQYF.

V usage is TRBV6-5 and J usage is TRBJ2-3; D ambiguous. Germline V gene data show CDR1 as MNHEY and CDR2 as SVGAGI. This CDR3 contains 15 residues. V gave up 4 bases and J gave up 3 bases, with 14 bases separating them. The DNA for the CDR3 is TGTGCCAGCAGTTCCCAAGACCCAATAACAGATACGCAGTATTTT. Its protein is CASSSQDPITDTQYF.

This chain uses TRBV30 with TRBJ1-2, with a weak D call TRBD1 (5 bases). V lost 4 bases, J lost 10 bases, and 16 bases lay in between. The CDR3 length is 12 residues. Germline V gene data show CDR1 as GTSNPN and CDR2 as SVGIG (reference sequence). In nucleotides, the CDR3 is TGTGCCTGGACCTCCGGGGCGAATGACTACACCTTC. Protein: CAWTSGANDYTF.

This chain connects TRBV11-3 to TRBJ1-2; no reliable D call. The CDR3 spans 12 residues. Germline lookup yields CDR1 SGHNT and CDR2 YENEEA. The V gene lost 0 bases and the J gene lost 5 bases, with 4 bases spanning the gap. CDR3 sequence reads: CASSLDGYGYTF. In DNA form, the CDR3 reads TGTGCCAGCAGCTTAGATGGATATGGCTACACCTTC.

This chain links TRBV7-2 with TRBJ2-2; 10 bases agree with TRBD2. After removal of 4 bases from V and 6 bases from J, the junction contained 2 bases not matched to a gene. The CDR3 length is 14 residues. The V gene's germline CDR1 is SGHTA and CDR2 FQGNSA. As DNA, the CDR3 is TGTGCCAGCAGCTCTAGCGGGAGAGCCGGGGAGCTGTTTTTT. Translated, it gives CASSSSGRAGELFF.

This chain links TRBV7-8 with TRBJ2-3; D not resolved. The V gene lost 5 bases and the J gene lost 6 bases, with 6 bases spanning the gap. CDR3 length: 11 residues. In germline, CDR1 is SGHVS, CDR2 FQNEAQ. The CDR3 spells CASSPRDTQYF. For the CDR3, the DNA is TGTGCCAGCAGCCCCAGGGATACGCAGTATTTT.

The chain combines TRBV5-5 with TRBJ2-7; D might be TRBD1 (6 bases). Germline V gene sequence: CDR1 SGHKS, CDR2 YYEKEE (reference sequence). V was pared by 0 bases and J by 7 bases, with 17 bases between. The CDR3 spans 15 residues. DNA of the CDR3: TGTGCCAGCAGCTTGGGTGGGGGCTTAGGGGAGGAGCAGTACTTC. Its translation is CASSLGGGLGEEQYF.

This chain connects TRBV2 to TRBJ2-3; tentative D call: TRBD1 (5 bases). The CDR3 contains 13 residues. The V gene lost 10 bases and the J gene lost 0 bases, with 11 bases spanning the gap. The V gene's germline CDR1 is SNHLY and CDR2 FYNNEI. The CDR3 bases are TGTGCCACAGACAGCTCTAGCACAGATACGCAGTATTTT. It specifies CATDSSSTDTQYF.

This rearrangement joins TRBV6-5 to TRBJ1-1; D gene ambiguous. CDR1 and CDR2 from the germline V gene are MNHEY and SVGAGI. CDR3 length: 13 amino acids. V was clipped by 3 bases and J by 4 bases, with 9 bases between them. The CDR3 is CASSYRPVTEAFF. CDR3 in DNA: TGTGCCAGCAGTTATAGGCCGGTCACTGAAGCTTTCTTT.

V and J are TRBV18 and TRBJ1-5; TRBD1 might be the D (6 bases). V gave up 4 bases and J gave up 11 bases, with 15 bases separating them. This CDR3 is built from 13 residues. CDR1 and CDR2 (germline): KGHSH, LQKENI. The CDR3 region has the DNA TGTGCCAGCTCACGAACAGGGAAGGAGTCCCAGCATTTT. It translates to CASSRTGKESQHF.

The chain links TRBV28 to TRBJ1-2, with 10 bases that match TRBD1. Germline V gene sequence: CDR1 MDHEN, CDR2 SYDVKM. V trimming: 5 bases; J trimming: 6 bases; junction bases outside the gene matches: 9. There are 15 residues in the CDR3. The CDR3 here is CASSLGTGAWNGYTF. The DNA for the CDR3 is TGTGCCAGCAGTCTCGGGACAGGGGCCTGGAATGGCTACACCTTC.

This clone was seen just once. The chain is built from TRBV11-2 and TRBJ2-7; D is perhaps TRBD1 (5 bases). Germline assignment: CDR1 SGHAT and CDR2 FQNNGV. The CDR3 is 15 amino acids. Trimming removed 0 bases from V and 2 bases from J, with 11 bases in between. This CDR3 reads CASSLDFDRAYEQYF. CDR3 coding DNA: TGTGCCAGCAGCTTAGATTTCGACAGAGCCTACGAGCAGTACTTC.

This clone has only a few counts. The chain has TRBV10-2 and TRBJ1-5, with no clear D. V lost 3 bases to trimming and J lost 9 bases, with 6 bases between them. CDR3 size: 11 residues. The germline gives CDR1 WSHSY, CDR2 SAAADI. As DNA, the CDR3 is TGCGCCAGCAGTGACGCCGGGCCCCAGCATTTT. Translating it yields CASSDAGPQHF.

The rearrangement uses TRBV7-6 and TRBJ2-3; TRBD1 aligns across 9 bases. Germline values: CDR1 SGHVS, CDR2 FNYEAQ. V was clipped by 5 bases and J by 4 bases; unmatched bases: 7. The CDR3 totals 15 residues. This chain's CDR3 is CASSLGTGTADTQYF. The CDR3 nucleotides are TGTGCCAGCAGCCTGGGGACAGGGACGGCAGATACGCAGTATTTT.

The chain combines TRBV28 with TRBJ2-2, with D possibly matching TRBD1 (5 bases). Germline V gives CDR1 MDHEN, CDR2 SYDVKM. Trimming stripped 2 bases from V and 2 bases from J, with 9 bases between. The CDR3 extends over 15 amino acids. CDR3 sequence: CASSLVRENTGELFF. CDR3 bases: TGTGCCAGCAGTTTAGTCAGGGAAAACACCGGGGAGCTGTTTTTT. Using reference TRBV28 and TRBJ2-2 for the parts outside the CDR3, the full variable domain is DVKVTQSSRYLVKRTGEKVFLECVQDMDHENMFWYRQDPGLGLRLIYFSYDVKMKEKGDIPEGYSVSREKKERFSLILESASTNQTSMYLCASSLVRENTGELFFGEGSRLTVL.

This chain joins TRBV9 and TRBJ2-3, with D hard to call. Per germline, CDR1 SGDLS and CDR2 YYNGEE. The V end was cut by 0 bases, the J end by 2 bases, with 7 bases between. The CDR3 extends over 14 amino acids. CDR3 DNA sequence: TGTGCCAGCAGCGTAGTGTCGGCCACAGATACGCAGTATTTT. Protein: CASSVVSATDTQYF.

This rearrangement joins TRBV6-5 to TRBJ1-4; D not certain. CDR1 MNHEY and CDR2 SVGAGI come from the germline V gene. V lost 6 bases and J lost 0, with 8 bases in between. The CDR3 extends over 14 amino acids. The CDR3 DNA reads TGTGCCAGCAGCCCGTCAGCAACTAATGAAAAACTGTTTTTT. Translating gives CASSPSATNEKLFF.